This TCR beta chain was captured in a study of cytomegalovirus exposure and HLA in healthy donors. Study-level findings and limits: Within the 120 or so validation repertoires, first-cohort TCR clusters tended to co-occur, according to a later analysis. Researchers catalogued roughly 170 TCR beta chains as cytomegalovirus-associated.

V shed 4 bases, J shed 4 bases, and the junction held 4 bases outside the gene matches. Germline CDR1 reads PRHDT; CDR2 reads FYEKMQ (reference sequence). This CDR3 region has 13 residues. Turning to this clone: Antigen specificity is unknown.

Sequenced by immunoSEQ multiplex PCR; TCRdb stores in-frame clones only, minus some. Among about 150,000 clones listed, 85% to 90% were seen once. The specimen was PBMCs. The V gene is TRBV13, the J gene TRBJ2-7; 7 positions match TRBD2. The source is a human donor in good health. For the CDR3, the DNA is TGTGCCAGCAGCTGGGGGGGGTTATACGAGCAGTACTTC. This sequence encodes CASSWGGLYEQYF.